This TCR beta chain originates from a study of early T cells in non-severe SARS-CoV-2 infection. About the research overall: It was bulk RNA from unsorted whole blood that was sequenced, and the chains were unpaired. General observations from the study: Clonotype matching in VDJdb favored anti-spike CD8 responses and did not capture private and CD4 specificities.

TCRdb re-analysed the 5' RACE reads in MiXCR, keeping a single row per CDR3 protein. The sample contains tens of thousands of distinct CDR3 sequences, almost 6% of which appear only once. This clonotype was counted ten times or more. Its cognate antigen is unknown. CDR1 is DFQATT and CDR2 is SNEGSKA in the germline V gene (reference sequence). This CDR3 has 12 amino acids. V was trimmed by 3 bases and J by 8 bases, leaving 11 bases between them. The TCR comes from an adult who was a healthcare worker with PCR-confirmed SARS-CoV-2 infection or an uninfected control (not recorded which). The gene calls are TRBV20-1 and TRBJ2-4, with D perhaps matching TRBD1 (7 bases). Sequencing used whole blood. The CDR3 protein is CSASRGVDIQYF. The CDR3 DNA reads TGCAGTGCTAGCAGGGGGGTGGACATTCAGTACTTC.